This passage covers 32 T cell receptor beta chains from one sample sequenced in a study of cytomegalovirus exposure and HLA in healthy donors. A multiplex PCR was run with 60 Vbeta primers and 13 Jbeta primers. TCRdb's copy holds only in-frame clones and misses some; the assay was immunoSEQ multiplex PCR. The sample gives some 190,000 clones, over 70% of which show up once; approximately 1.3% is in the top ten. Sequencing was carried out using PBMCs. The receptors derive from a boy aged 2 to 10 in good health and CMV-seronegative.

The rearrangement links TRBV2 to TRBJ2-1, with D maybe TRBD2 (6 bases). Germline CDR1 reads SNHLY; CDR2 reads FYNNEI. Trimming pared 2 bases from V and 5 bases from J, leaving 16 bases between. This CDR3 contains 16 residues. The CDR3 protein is CASSEKRAGLNNEQFF. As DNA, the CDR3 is TGTGCCAGCAGTGAAAAGCGGGCAGGGCTGAACAATGAGCAGTTCTTC. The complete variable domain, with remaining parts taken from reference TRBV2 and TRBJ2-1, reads EPEVTQTPSHQVTQMGQEVILRCVPISNHLYFYWYRQILGQKVEFLVSFYNNEISEKSEIFDDQFSVERPDGSNFTLKIRSTKLEDSAMYFCASSEKRAGLNNEQFFGPGTRLTVL.

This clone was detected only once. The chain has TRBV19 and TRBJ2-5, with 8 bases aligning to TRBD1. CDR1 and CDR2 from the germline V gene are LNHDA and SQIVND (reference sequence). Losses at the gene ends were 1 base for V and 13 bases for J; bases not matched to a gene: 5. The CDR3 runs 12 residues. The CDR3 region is CASSIAQGALYF. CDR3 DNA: TGTGCCAGTAGTATAGCCCAGGGGGCATTGTACTTC.

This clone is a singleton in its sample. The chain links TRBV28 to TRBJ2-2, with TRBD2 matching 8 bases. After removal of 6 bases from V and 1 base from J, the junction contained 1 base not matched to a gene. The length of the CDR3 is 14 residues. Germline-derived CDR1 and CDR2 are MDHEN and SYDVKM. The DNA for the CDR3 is TGTGCCAGCAGGCGGGAGGTGAACACCGGGGAGCTGTTTTTT. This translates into CASRREVNTGELFF.

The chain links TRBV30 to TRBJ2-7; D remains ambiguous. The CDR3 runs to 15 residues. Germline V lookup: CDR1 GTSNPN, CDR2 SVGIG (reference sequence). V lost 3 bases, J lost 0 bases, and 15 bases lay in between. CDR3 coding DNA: TGTGCCTGGAGGCCCGCTAAACCGAGCTCCTACGAGCAGTACTTC. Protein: CAWRPAKPSSYEQYF.

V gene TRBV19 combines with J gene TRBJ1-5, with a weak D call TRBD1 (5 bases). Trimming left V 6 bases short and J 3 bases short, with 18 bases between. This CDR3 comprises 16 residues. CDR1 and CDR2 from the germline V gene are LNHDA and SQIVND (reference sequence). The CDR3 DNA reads TGTGCCAGTAGAGAGGAGGGGCGCGGTACCAATCAGCCCCAGCATTTT. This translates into CASREEGRGTNQPQHF. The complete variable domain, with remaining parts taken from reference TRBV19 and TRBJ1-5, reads DGGITQSPKYLFRKEGQNVTLSCEQNLNHDAMYWYRQDPGQGLRLIYYSQIVNDFQKGDIAEGYSVSREKKESFPLTVTSAQKNPTAFYLCASREEGRGTNQPQHFGDGTRLSIL.

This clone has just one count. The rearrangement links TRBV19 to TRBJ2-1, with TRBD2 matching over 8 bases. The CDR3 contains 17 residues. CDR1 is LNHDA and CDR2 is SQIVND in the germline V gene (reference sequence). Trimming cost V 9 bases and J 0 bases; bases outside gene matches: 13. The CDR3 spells CASRGASGFSSYNEQFF. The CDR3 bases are TGTGCCAGCCGCGGAGCTAGCGGGTTTAGCTCCTACAATGAGCAGTTCTTC. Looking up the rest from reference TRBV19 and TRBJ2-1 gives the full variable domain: DGGITQSPKYLFRKEGQNVTLSCEQNLNHDAMYWYRQDPGQGLRLIYYSQIVNDFQKGDIAEGYSVSREKKESFPLTVTSAQKNPTAFYLCASRGASGFSSYNEQFFGPGTRLTVL.

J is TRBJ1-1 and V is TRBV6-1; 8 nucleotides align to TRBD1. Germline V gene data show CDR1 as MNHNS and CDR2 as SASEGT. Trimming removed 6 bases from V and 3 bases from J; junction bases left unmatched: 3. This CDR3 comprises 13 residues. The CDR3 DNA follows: TGTGCCAGCAGGTCAGGGGGCTACACTGAAGCTTTCTTT. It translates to CASRSGGYTEAFF.

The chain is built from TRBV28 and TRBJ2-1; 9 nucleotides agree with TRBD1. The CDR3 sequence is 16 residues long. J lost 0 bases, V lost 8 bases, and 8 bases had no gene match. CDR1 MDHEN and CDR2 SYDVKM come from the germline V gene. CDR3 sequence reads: CASGLSGQGSYNEQFF. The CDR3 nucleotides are TGTGCCAGCGGCTTGTCGGGACAGGGCTCCTACAATGAGCAGTTCTTC.

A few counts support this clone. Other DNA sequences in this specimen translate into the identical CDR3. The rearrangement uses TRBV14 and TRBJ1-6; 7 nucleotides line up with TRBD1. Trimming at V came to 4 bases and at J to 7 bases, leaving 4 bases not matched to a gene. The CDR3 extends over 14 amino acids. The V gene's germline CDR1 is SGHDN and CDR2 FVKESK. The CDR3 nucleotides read TGTGCCAGCAGCCTGGAGACAGGGAATTCACCCCTCCACTTT. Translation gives CASSLETGNSPLHF.

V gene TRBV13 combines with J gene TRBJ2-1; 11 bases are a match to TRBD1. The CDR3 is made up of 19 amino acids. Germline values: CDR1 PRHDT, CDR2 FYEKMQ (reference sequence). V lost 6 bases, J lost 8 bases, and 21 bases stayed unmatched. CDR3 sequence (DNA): TGTGCCAGCAGAATAACCGGGACAGGGGGGACTGCAGGTGTCGATGAGCAGTTCTTC. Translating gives CASRITGTGGTAGVDEQFF.

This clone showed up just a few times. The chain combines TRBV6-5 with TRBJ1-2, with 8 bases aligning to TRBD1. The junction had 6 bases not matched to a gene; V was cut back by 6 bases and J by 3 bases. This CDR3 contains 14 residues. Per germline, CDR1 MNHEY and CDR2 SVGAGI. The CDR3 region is CASRRQGRDYGYTF. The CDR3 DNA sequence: TGTGCCAGCAGAAGACAGGGGAGGGACTATGGCTACACCTTC.

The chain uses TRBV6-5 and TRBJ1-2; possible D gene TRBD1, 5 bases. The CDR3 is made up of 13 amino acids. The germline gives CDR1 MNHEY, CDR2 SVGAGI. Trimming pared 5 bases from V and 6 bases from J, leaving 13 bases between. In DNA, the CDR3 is TGTGCCAGCAGTCTAAGGGGTTTCGATGGCTACACCTTC. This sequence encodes CASSLRGFDGYTF.

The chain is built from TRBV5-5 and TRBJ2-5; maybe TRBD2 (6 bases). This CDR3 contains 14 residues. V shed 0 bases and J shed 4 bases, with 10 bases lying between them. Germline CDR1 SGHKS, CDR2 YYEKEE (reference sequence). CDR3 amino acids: CASSLGGGGETQYF. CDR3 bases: TGTGCCAGCAGCTTGGGTGGGGGAGGAGAGACCCAGTACTTC.

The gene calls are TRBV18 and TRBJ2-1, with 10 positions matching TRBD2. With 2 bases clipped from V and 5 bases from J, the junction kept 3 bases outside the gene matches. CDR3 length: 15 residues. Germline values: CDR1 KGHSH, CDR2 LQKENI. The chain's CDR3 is CASSPKRGGNNEQFF. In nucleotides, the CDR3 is TGTGCCAGCTCACCAAAGCGGGGGGGAAACAATGAGCAGTTCTTC.

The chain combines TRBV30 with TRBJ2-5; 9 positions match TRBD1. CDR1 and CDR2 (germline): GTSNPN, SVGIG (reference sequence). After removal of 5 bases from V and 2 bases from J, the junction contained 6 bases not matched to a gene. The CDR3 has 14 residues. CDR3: CAWHPGQGQETQYF. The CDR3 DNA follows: TGTGCCTGGCACCCGGGACAGGGACAAGAGACCCAGTACTTC.

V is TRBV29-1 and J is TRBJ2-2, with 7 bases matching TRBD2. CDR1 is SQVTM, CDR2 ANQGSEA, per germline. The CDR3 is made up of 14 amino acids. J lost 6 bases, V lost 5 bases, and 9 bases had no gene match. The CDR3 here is CSVSDGGYAGELFF. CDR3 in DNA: TGCAGCGTTTCGGACGGGGGGTATGCCGGGGAGCTGTTTTTT.

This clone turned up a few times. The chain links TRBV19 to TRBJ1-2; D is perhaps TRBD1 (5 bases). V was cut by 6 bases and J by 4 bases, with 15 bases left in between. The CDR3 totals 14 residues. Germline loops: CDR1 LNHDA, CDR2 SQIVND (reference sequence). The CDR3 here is CASSPSGGGYGYTF. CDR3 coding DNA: TGTGCCAGTAGCCCCTCCGGGGGAGGCTATGGCTACACCTTC. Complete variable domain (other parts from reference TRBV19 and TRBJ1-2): DGGITQSPKYLFRKEGQNVTLSCEQNLNHDAMYWYRQDPGQGLRLIYYSQIVNDFQKGDIAEGYSVSREKKESFPLTVTSAQKNPTAFYLCASSPSGGGYGYTFGSGTRLTVV.

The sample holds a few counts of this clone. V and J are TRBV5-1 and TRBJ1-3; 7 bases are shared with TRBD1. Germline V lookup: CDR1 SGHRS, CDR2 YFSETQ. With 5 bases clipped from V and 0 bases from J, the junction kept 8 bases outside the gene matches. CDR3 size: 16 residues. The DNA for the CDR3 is TGCGCCAGCAGTCCCGGGACAGCGAGCTCTGGAAACACCATATATTTT. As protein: CASSPGTASSGNTIYF. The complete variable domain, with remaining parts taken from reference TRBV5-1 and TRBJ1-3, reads KAGVTQTPRYLIKTRGQQVTLSCSPISGHRSVSWYQQTPGQGLQFLFEYFSETQRNKGNFPGRFSGRQFSNSRSEMNVSTLELGDSALYLCASSPGTASSGNTIYFGEGSWLTVV.

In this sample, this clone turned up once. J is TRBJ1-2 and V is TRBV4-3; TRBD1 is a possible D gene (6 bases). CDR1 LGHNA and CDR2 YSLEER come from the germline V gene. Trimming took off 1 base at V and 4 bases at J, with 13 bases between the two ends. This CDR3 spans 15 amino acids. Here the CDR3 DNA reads TGCGCCAGCAGCCAAGCGGGGGGGGGCGGCTATGGCTACACCTTC. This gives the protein CASSQAGGGGYGYTF.

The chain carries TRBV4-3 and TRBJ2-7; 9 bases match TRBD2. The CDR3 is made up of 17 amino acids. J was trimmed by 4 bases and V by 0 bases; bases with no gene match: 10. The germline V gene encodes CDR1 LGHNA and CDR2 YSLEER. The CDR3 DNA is TGCGCCAGCAGCCAAGAACGGGGTGCTAGCGGGGCATACGAGCAGTACTTC. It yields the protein CASSQERGASGAYEQYF.

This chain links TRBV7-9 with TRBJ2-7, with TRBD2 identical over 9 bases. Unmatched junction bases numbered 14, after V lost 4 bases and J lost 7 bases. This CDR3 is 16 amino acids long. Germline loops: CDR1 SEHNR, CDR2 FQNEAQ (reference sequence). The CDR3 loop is CASSSEEASGILEQYF. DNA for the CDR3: TGTGCCAGCAGCTCCGAGGAAGCTAGCGGGATACTTGAGCAGTACTTC.

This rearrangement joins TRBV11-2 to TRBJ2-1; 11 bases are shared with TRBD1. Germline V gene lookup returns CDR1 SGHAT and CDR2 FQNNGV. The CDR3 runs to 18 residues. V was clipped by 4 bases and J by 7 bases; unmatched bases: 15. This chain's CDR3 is CASSSRGGQGAVWNEQFF. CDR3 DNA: TGTGCCAGCAGCTCGCGTGGAGGACAGGGGGCTGTATGGAATGAGCAGTTCTTC.

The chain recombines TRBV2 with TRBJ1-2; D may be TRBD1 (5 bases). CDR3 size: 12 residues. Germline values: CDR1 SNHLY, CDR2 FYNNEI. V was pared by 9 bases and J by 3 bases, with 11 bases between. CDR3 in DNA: TGTGCCAGACAGGTCCAGGACTATGGCTACACCTTC. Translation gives CARQVQDYGYTF.

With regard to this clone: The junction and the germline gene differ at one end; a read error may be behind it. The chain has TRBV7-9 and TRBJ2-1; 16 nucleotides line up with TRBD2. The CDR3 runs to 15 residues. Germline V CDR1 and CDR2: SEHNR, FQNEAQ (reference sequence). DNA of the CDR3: TGTGCCAGCAGCTTAGCGGGACTAGCGGGAGGGCCTCCGATCTTC. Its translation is CASSLAGLAGGPPIF. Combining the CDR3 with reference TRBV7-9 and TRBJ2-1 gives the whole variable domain DTGVSQNPRHKITKRGQNVTFRCDPISEHNRLYWYRQTLGQGPEFLTYFQNEAQLEKSRLLSDRFSAERPKGSFSTLEIQRTEQGDSAMYLCASSLAGLAGGPPIFGPGTRLTVL.

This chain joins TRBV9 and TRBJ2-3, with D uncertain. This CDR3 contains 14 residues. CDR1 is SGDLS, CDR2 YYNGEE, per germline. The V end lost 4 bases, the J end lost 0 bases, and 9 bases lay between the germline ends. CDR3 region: CASSPSPSTDTQYF. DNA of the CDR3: TGTGCCAGCAGCCCGTCCCCTAGCACAGATACGCAGTATTTT.

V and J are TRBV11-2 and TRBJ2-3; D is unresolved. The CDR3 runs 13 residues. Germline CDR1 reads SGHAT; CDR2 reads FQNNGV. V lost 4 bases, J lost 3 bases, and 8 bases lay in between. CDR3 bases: TGTGCCAGCAGCTCCCCTCCTACAGATACGCAGTATTTT. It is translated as CASSSPPTDTQYF.

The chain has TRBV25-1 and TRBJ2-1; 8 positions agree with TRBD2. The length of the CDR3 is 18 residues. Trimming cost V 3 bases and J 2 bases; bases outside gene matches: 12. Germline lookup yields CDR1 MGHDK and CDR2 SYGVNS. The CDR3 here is CASSDSPRVAGTYNEQFF. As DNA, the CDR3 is TGTGCCAGCAGTGATAGCCCGAGGGTAGCGGGGACCTACAATGAGCAGTTCTTC.

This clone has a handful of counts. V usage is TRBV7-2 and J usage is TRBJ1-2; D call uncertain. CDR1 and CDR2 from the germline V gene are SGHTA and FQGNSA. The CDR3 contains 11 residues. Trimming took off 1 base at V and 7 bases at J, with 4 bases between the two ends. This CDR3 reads CASSLGGGYTF. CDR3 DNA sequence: TGTGCCAGCAGCTTAGGAGGTGGCTACACCTTC.

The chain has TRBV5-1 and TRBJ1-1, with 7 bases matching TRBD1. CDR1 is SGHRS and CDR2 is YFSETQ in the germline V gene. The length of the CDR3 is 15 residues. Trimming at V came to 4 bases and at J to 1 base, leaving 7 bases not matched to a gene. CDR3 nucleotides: TGCGCCAGCAGCGCGACAGGGCCGACGAACACTGAAGCTTTCTTT. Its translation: CASSATGPTNTEAFF.

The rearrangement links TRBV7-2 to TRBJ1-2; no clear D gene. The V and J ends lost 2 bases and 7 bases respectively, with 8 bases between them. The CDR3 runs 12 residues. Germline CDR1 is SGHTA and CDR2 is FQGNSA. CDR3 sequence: CASSLHGVGYTF. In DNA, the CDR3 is TGTGCCAGCAGCTTACACGGGGTTGGCTACACCTTC.

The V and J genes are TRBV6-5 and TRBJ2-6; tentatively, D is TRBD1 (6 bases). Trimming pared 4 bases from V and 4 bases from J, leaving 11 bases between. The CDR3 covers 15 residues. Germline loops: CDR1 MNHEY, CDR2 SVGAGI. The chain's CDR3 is CASSWQGTGANVLTF. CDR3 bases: TGTGCCAGCAGTTGGCAGGGGACCGGGGCCAACGTCCTGACTTTC.

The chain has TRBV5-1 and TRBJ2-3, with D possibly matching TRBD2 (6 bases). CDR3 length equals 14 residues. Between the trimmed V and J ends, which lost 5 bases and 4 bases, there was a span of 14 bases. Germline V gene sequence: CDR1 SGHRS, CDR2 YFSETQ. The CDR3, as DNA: TGCGCCAGCAGGGCGGGACTTGGGCCAGATACGCAGTATTTT. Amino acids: CASRAGLGPDTQYF.